This TCR beta chain was identified during a study of T cell clonotyping in hematopoietic cell transplantation. The study, taken as a whole, reports: After transplant, recipient diversity fell while pathologically expanded clonotypes grew through day 180. Higher Inverse Simpson Index values in graft donor and pretransplant recipient predicted broader posttransplant TCR diversity.

As to time point: recipient sample about 28 days before transplant, after cytoreduction. TCRdb's table, derived via immunoSEQ multiplex PCR, lists solely in-frame clones and lacks some. In the table there are roughly 28,000 clones, around 93% of which are singletons. On this clone: The antigen is undetermined.

This CDR3 region has 18 residues. The starting material was peripheral blood mononuclear cells, obtained before stem cell transplant. The chain joins TRBV21-1 to TRBJ1-5; the DNA was not used to check the table's D call, TRBD1. TRBV21-1 is flagged as a pseudogene. The clonotype comes from a man in his fifties with acute myeloid leukemia. Some clones in this sample may be carry-over from other donors' samples. The CDR3 DNA reads as TGTGCCAGCAGCAAAGAGGCGGACAGGACGTGTGGCAATCAGCCCCAGCATTTT. It yields the protein CASSKEADRTCGNQPQHF.